These T cell receptor beta chains were read from a single sample in a study of post-analysis software for immune sequencing data. TCRdb called the PCR reads again in MiXCR, with one record for every CDR3 protein. The sample yields some 260,000 distinct CDR3 sequences, less than 40% seen once. Sequences were obtained from blood. The receptor set was obtained from a girl between 10 and 17 years old with multiple sclerosis. Both conserved end residues are part of each CDR3. A D gene is named only where the DNA matches it firmly. Clone size is not always given. Where it is, it says once, few, many or a class for expanded clones.

>.|TRBV25-1|TRBD1|TRBJ2-2
CASSRDRDPAGELFF
TGTGCCAGCAGCCGGGACAGGGACCCCGCCGGGGAGCTGTTTTTT
>many|TRBV4-1|.|TRBJ2-1
CASSQEATDEQFF
TGCGCCAGCAGCCAAGAAGCCACCGATGAGCAGTTCTTC
>.|TRBV25-1|.|TRBJ1-1
CASSTGLRTEAFF
TGTGCCAGCAGTACCGGGCTCCGCACTGAAGCTTTCTTT
>many|TRBV4-3|.|TRBJ2-1
CASSLASASYNEQFF
TGCGCCAGCAGCCTTGCTAGCGCATCCTACAATGAGCAGTTCTTC
>few|TRBV20-1|.|TRBJ2-1
CSASWVNEQFF
TGCAGTGCCAGCTGGGTCAATGAGCAGTTCTTC
>.|TRBV29-1|TRBD1|TRBJ2-7
CSVVGTGGHEQYF
TGCAGCGTTGTTGGGACAGGGGGCCACGAGCAGTACTTC
>many|TRBV11-2|.|TRBJ2-5
CASSLDQALGLGTQYF
TGTGCCAGCAGCTTAGATCAGGCTTTGGGTTTGGGGACCCAGTACTTC
>.|TRBV19|TRBD2|TRBJ2-3
CATSRQAGLLDGTQYF
TGTGCCACTTCAAGGCAAGCGGGGCTACTTGACGGCACGCAGTATTTT
>many|TRBV5-5|.|TRBJ1-5
CASSFSPAGAQPQHF
TGTGCCAGCAGCTTTTCCCCCGCGGGAGCTCAGCCCCAGCATTTT
>many|TRBV29-1|.|TRBJ2-5
CSVGRLVIQETQYF
TGCAGCGTGGGGCGACTCGTTATCCAAGAGACCCAGTACTTC
>many|TRBV12-3/TRBV12-4|TRBD1|TRBJ2-1
CASSLEGQEQFF
TGTGCCAGCAGTTTAGAGGGACAGGAGCAGTTCTTC
>.|TRBV28|.|TRBJ2-5
CASSGVTGLQETQYF
TGTGCCAGCAGTGGAGTGACAGGCCTTCAAGAGACCCAGTACTTC
>few|TRBV28|TRBD1|TRBJ1-1
CASSLLPPGTADVEAFF
TGTGCCAGCAGTTTATTGCCCCCCGGGACAGCCGATGTTGAAGCTTTCTTT
>many|TRBV6-5|.|TRBJ1-5
CASSYRSGLQPQHF
TGTGCCAGCAGTTACCGTTCAGGTTTACAGCCCCAGCATTTT
>many|TRBV4-1|TRBD1|TRBJ1-2
CASSQINRGNYGYTF
TGCGCCAGCAGCCAGATAAACAGGGGCAACTATGGCTACACCTTC
>few|TRBV20-1|.|TRBJ1-1
CSAGLGARNTEAFF
TGCAGTGCTGGCTTGGGGGCTCGGAACACTGAAGCTTTCTTT
>many|TRBV5-1|.|TRBJ2-3
CASNYRMGIGLDTQYF
TGCGCCAGCAATTATCGAATGGGGATCGGCCTAGATACGCAGTATTTT
>many|TRBV3-1|.|TRBJ2-5
CASSQLAGGTQYF
TGTGCCAGCAGCCAACTAGCAGGCGGGACCCAGTACTTC